This section outlines one T cell receptor beta chain sequence together with its context. What it binds is unknown. This record belongs to a study of glioma-infiltrating T cells after dendritic cell vaccination. The CDR3 has 17 residues. The germline CDR1 and CDR2 sequences are LNHDA and SQIVND (reference sequence). Trimming shortened V by 6 bases and J by 0 bases, and 20 bases separated the two germline ends. Before vaccination, two weeks after the third vaccination, and at progression, PBMC were collected. The method was immunoSEQ multiplex PCR; TCRdb's version includes in-frame clones alone and lacks a portion of them. The table lists about 67,000 clones, about 86% of them singletons. Study results and caveats: Estimated pretreatment TIL content predicted outcome after dendritic cell vaccination.

This chain uses TRBV19 with TRBJ1-1; no clear D gene. This receptor was taken from a human donor with glioblastoma. The sequencing used blood, collected before dendritic cell vaccination. The CDR3 DNA reads as TGTGCCAGTAGCCTGAGCCCCATCGGGTCAATGAACACTGAAGCTTTCTTT. Protein: CASSLSPIGSMNTEAFF.